This T cell receptor (beta chain) was obtained from a study of identical twins. Whole-study results and caveats: Cross-sectional statistical analysis, not tracking of the same donors, underpinned the conclusions. Insertions were fewer in abundant cord blood beta clonotypes, whereas memory repertoires showed none of this pattern. Alpha sequences out of frame and shared by twins had excess low generation probability.

The V and J ends lost 3 bases and 4 bases respectively, with 13 bases between them. Per the germline V gene, CDR1 is ENHRY and CDR2 is SYGVKD. CDR3 length: 15 amino acids. A remark on this clonotype: Its target is not known.

Addition of a universal primer site occurred through template switching, and cDNA carried unique molecular identifiers. Each CDR3 protein is one row after TCRdb ran MiXCR on the 5' RACE reads. The profile shows around 290,000 distinct CDR3 sequences, 9.5% of them singletons. This sample was shared with a second study, whose subject was yellow fever vaccine responses in identical twins.

Sequenced input: CD8+ T cells sorted from blood. This chain uses TRBV10-3 with TRBJ2-1, with TRBD2 as a possible D gene (6 bases). This receptor was obtained from a woman aged 18-29 years in good health. The CDR3 DNA reads TGTGCCATCAGTGACGGGGGTGGGCTATACAATGAGCAGTTCTTC. Residues: CAISDGGGLYNEQFF.